This T cell receptor beta chain comes out of a study of CD8 T cells in Susac syndrome. Deletions cut 8 bases from V and 3 bases from J, with 11 bases between. This CDR3 comprises 14 residues. CDR1 and CDR2 (germline): MNHEY, SMNVEV (reference sequence). With random hexamers, roughly 0.45 to 1 ug RNA was reverse transcribed. TCRdb re-analysed the immunoSEQ multiplex PCR reads in MiXCR, keeping a single row per CDR3 protein. The repertoire consists of roughly 200,000 distinct CDR3 sequences, with around 93% occurring once and the leading ten covering around 0.082%. The source is a human donor with multiple sclerosis. The sequencing input was CD4+ T cells from PBMCs. This chain uses TRBV27 with TRBJ1-6, with D tentatively TRBD1 (5 bases). The CDR3 protein is CASGGPYYNSPLHF. The CDR3 DNA follows: TGTGCCAGCGGGGGACCGTACTATAATTCACCCCTCCACTTT.